This is a list of T cell receptor beta chains from one sample in a study of shared clonotypes between healthy human individuals. TCRdb's table, derived via immunoSEQ multiplex PCR, lists solely in-frame clones and lacks some. The sample comprises approximately 240,000 clones, approximately 65% of which are singletons, and around 10% rests with the top ten. The sample consisted of memory CD4+ T cells sorted from blood. The receptors originated from a man aged 25 to 45 in good health. CDR3s include the opening cysteine and the closing phenylalanine or tryptophan. The D gene is left open where the match is weak. Some rows mark clone size as missing; the rest say once, few, many or name a class of expanded clone.

TRBV14	-	TRBJ1-1	-	CASSPTRTVLDGEAFF	TGTGCCAGCAGCCCTACCCGGACGGTTCTTGATGGAGAAGCTTTCTTT
TRBV13	-	TRBJ2-4	TRBD2	CASSHRAGGAAKNIQYF	TGTGCCAGCAGCCATCGAGCGGGAGGGGCGGCCAAAAACATTCAGTACTTC
TRBV5-4	-	TRBJ2-1	-	CASSLGRTNNEQFF	TGTGCCAGCAGCTTGGGACGTACAAACAATGAGCAGTTCTTC
TRBV9	-	TRBJ1-1	TRBD1	CASSVTGDSEAFF	TGTGCCAGCAGCGTCACAGGGGACTCTGAAGCTTTCTTT
TRBV30	-	TRBJ2-1	TRBD2	CAWRRLAGLQFF	TGTGCCTGGCGCCGACTAGCGGGTTTGCAGTTCTTC
TRBV10-3	-	TRBJ1-2	-	CAISVVVDGQVNYGYTF	TGTGCCATCAGTGTCGTGGTTGACGGGCAAGTTAACTATGGCTACACCTTC
TRBV15	-	TRBJ1-5	-	CATSRDWQGRAPQHF	TGTGCCACCAGCAGAGATTGGCAGGGAAGGGCGCCCCAGCATTTT
TRBV5-6	-	TRBJ2-3	-	CASSLVARDTQYF	TGTGCCAGCAGCTTGGTGGCTAGAGATACGCAGTATTTT
TRBV21-1	once	TRBJ1-5	-	CAPWTEYRGCQPQHF	TGTGCCCCCTGGACCGAATACAGGGGATGTCAGCCCCAGCATTTT
TRBV6-4	-	TRBJ2-2	-	CASSDSSQGSGELFF	TGTGCCAGCAGTGACTCCTCGCAGGGGAGCGGGGAGCTGTTTTTT
TRBV7-2	-	TRBJ2-7	-	CASSPRVGYEQYF	TGTGCCAGCAGCCCCAGGGTCGGCTACGAGCAGTACTTC
TRBV30	-	TRBJ2-1	-	CAWSVINEQFF	TGTGCCTGGAGTGTAATCAATGAGCAGTTCTTC
TRBV4-3	few	TRBJ1-5	TRBD1	CASSQDWGQGGQPQHF	TGCGCCAGCAGCCAAGATTGGGGACAGGGGGGGCAGCCCCAGCATTTT
TRBV2	-	TRBJ2-1	TRBD2	CASSPQREWNEQFF	TGTGCCAGCAGTCCTCAGCGGGAGTGGAATGAGCAGTTCTTC
TRBV29-1	-	TRBJ2-1	TRBD1	CSVEGQLYNEQFF	TGCAGCGTTGAGGGACAGCTATACAATGAGCAGTTCTTC
TRBV5-1	-	TRBJ2-3	-	CASSRVVTDTQYF	TGCGCCAGCAGCCGTGTAGTAACAGATACGCAGTATTTT
TRBV30	-	TRBJ1-3	-	CAWSTGTSSGNTIYF	TGTGCCTGGAGTACCGGGACAAGCTCTGGAAACACCATATATTTT
TRBV10-2	-	TRBJ2-7	-	CASSGDSSYEQYF	TGCGCCAGCAGTGGGGACTCCTCCTACGAGCAGTACTTC